The 2 T cell receptor beta chains reported below all come from one sample, sequenced in a study of chemoradiotherapy in HPV16-positive cancers. Data came from immunoSEQ multiplex PCR; TCRdb stores just in-frame clones and leaves some out. The sample carries tens of thousands of clones, about 92% recorded once. The sequencing used blood, collected from a patient who underwent chemoradiotherapy. All receptors come from a human donor with HPV-associated anogenital cancer.

The rearrangement uses TRBV5-1 and TRBJ1-2, with D tentatively TRBD1 (5 bases). Germline assignment: CDR1 SGHRS and CDR2 YFSETQ. CDR3 size: 16 residues. Trimming took off 4 bases at V and 0 bases at J, with 16 bases between the two ends. CDR3 nucleotides: TGCGCCAGCAGCCAAACGCCGGGGCGAGCTAACTATGGCTACACCTTC. Its translation: CASSQTPGRANYGYTF.

The chain recombines TRBV7-9 with TRBJ1-1; 10 bases match TRBD1. The germline V gene has CDR1 SEHNR and CDR2 FQNEAQ (reference sequence). The CDR3 covers 16 residues. V lost 4 bases and J lost 5; bases outside the gene matches: 10. The CDR3 sequence is CASSSLPGQGITEAFF. The CDR3 region has the DNA TGTGCCAGCAGCTCGCTACCGGGACAGGGGATTACTGAAGCTTTCTTT.